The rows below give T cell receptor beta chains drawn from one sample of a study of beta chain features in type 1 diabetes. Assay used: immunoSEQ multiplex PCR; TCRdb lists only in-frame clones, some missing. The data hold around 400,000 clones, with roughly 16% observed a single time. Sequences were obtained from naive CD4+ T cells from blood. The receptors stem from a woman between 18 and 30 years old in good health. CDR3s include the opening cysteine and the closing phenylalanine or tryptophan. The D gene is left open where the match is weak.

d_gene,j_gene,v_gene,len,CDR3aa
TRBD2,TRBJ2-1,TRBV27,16,CASILSRDYPFNEQFF
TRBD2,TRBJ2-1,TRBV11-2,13,CASSFGGRDEQFF
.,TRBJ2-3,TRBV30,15,CAWSPSPSGTDTQYF
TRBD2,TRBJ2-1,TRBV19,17,CASSTAPLAESAREQFF
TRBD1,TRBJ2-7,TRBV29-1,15,CSVVPGQGASYEQYF
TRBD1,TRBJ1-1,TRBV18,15,CASSPDQGAYTEAFF
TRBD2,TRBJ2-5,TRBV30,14,CAWSVPGGVGTQYF
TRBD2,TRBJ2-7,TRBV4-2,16,CASSQEVSGALYEQYF
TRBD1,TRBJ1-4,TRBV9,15,CASSDGQGLNEKLFF
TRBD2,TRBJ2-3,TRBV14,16,CASSPMTSGTSDTQYF
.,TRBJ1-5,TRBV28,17,CATYFYRERASNQPQHF
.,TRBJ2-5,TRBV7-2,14,CASSLAGGGETQYF
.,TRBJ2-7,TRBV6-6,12,CASSWGHGEQYF
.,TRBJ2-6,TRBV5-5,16,CASSSLTGTGANVLTF
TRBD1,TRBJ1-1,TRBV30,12,CARDRGGPEAFF
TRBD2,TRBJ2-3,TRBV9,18,CASSIGTSGRPSTDTQYF
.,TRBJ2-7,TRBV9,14,CASSVATLRGEQYF
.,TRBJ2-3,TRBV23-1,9,CASTHTQYF
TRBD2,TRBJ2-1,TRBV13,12,CASSSHGTSGFF
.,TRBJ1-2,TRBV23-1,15,CASSRQTTANYGYTF
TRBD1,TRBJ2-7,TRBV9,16,CASSVSSGTGSYEQYF
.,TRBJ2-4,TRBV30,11,CAWSARNIQYF
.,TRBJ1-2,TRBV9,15,CASSVWMGGNYGYTF
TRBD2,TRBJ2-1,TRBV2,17,CASSNPGKREGTDEQFF
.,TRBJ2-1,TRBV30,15,CARGVGGISYNEQFF
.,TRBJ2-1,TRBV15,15,CATSRDTSSYNEQFF
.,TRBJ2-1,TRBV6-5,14,CASRRTRSNNEQFF
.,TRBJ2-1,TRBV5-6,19,CASSSYALGLGGSYNEQFF
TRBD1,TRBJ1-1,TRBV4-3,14,CASSQVTGPTEAFF
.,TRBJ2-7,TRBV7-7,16,CARDKPSGLASGEQYF
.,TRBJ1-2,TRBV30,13,CAWGSGGGYGYTF
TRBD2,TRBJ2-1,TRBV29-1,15,CSGTRDSGTGNEQFF
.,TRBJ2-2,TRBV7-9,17,CASSFEGVRTNTGELFF
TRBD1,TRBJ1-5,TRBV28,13,CASSSQGAQPQHF
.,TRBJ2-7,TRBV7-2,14,CASSFAGDPREQYF
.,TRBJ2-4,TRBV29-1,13,CSVSGRAKNIQYF
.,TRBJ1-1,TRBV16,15,CASTSGRLLNTEAFF
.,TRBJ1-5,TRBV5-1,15,CASSLGPAGDQPQHF
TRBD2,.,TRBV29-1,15,CSVEVPSGSMYEQYF
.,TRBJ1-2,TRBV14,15,CASSPQWGPNYGYTF
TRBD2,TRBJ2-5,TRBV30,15,CAWSLGLAGKSTQYF
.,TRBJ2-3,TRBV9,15,CASRRGLPSTDTQYF
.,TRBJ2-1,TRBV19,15,CASSIQAGTYNEQFF
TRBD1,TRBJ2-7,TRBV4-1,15,CASSHTQGLTYEQYF
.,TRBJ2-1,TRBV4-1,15,CASSQVGGSYNEQFF
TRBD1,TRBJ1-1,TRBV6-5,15,CASSRDRVSNTEAFF
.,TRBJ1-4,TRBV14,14,CASSQVRRYEKLFF
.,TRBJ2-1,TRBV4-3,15,CASSSRERSYNEQFF
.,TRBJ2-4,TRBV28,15,CASSFYEGSKNIQYF
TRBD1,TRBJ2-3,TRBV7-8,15,CASSWQDRDADTQYF
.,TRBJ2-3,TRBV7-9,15,CASSSGPAGTDTQYF
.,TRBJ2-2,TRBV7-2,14,CASSLSRYTGELFF